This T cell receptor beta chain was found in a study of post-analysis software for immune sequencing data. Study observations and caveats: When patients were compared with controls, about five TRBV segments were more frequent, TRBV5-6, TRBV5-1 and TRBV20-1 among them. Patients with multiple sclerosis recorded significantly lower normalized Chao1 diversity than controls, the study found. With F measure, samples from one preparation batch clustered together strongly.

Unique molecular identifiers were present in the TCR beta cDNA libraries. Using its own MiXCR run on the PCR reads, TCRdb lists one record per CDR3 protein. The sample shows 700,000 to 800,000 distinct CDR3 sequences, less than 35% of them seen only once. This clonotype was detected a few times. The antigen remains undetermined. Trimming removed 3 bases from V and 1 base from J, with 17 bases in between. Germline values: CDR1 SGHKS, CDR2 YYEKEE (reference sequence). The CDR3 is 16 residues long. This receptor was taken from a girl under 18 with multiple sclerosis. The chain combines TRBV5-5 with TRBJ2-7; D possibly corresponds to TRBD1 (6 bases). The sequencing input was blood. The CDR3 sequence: CASSSVGDTQSYEQYF. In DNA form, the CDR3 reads TGTGCCAGCAGCTCCGTGGGGGACACCCAATCCTACGAGCAGTACTTC.